This TCR beta chain is from a study of OX40 agonist ivuxolimab in advanced cancers. Across the study: The diagnoses of dose-escalation patients were hepatocellular carcinoma, melanoma, renal cell or head and neck cancer. Among those enrolled, mean age was about 60 years (range roughly 20 to 85) and 70% to 85% were male.

About this clone: Its target is unknown.

Only in-frame clones appear in the TCRdb table, and some are missing; sequencing was by immunoSEQ multiplex PCR. The table includes roughly 80,000 clones, roughly 90% detected once. Study-wide results and caveats: What antigens the expanded peripheral T cells recognized was never established. The study found that CD8+ T cells averaged more expanded clones than CD4+.

With V trimmed by 4 bases and J by 5 bases, 7 bases remained unmatched. The CDR3 totals 15 residues. CDR1 and CDR2 (germline): MDHEN, SYDVKM. Sequencing used CD4+ or CD8+ T cells sorted from blood, obtained in a trial of the OX40 agonist ivuxolimab. The J gene is TRBJ1-3, the V gene TRBV28; 8 bases are a match to TRBD1. The clonotype originates from an adult with an advanced solid tumor such as melanoma, head and neck, liver or kidney cancer. The CDR3 sequence: CASSSVRTGRNTIYF. The CDR3, as DNA: TGTGCCAGCAGTTCAGTTCGGACAGGGAGAAACACCATATATTTT.